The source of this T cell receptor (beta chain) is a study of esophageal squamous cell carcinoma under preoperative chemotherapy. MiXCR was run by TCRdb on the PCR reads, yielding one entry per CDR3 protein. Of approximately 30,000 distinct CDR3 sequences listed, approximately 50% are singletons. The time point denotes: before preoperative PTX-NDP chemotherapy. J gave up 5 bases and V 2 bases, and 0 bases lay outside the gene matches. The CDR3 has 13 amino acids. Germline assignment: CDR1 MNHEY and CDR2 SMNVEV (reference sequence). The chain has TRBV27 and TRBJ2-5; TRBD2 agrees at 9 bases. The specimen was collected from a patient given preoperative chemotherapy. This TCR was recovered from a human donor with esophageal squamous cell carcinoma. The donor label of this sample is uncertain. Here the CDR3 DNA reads TGTGCCAGCAGTTTAGCGGGGGGGGAGACCCAGTACTTC. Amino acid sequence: CASSLAGGETQYF.